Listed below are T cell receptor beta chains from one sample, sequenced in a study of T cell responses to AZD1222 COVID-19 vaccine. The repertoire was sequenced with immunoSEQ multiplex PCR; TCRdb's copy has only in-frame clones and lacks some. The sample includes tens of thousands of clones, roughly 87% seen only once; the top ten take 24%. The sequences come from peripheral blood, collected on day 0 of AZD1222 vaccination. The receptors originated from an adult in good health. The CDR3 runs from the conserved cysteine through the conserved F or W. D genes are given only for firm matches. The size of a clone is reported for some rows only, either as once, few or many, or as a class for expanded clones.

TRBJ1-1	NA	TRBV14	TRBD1	CASSQQGDTEAFF	TGTGCCAGCAGCCAACAGGGGGACACTGAAGCTTTCTTT
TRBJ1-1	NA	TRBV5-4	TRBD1	CASSPQGAMNTEAFF	TGTGCCAGCAGCCCCCAGGGGGCTATGAACACTGAAGCTTTCTTT
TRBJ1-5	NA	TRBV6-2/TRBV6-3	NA	CASSYGGYGNQPQHF	TGTGCCAGCAGTTACGGAGGCTACGGCAATCAGCCCCAGCATTTT
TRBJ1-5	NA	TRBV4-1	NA	CASSQDLSGSQPQHF	TGCGCCAGCAGCCAAGATTTAAGTGGAAGTCAGCCCCAGCATTTT
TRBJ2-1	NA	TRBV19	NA	CASSIEAGVIYNEQFF	TGTGCCAGTAGTATAGAGGCAGGGGTTATCTACAATGAGCAGTTCTTC
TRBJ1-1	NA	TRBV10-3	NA	CAISEYGKAMNTEAFF	TGTGCCATCAGTGAGTACGGGAAAGCCATGAACACTGAAGCTTTCTTT
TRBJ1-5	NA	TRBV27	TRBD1	CASSSISGTGVNQPQHF	TGTGCCAGCAGTTCCATCTCCGGGACAGGGGTTAATCAGCCCCAGCATTTT
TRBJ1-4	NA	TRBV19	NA	CASSIGTPGATNEKLFF	TGTGCCAGTAGTATCGGAACTCCGGGAGCAACTAATGAAAAACTGTTTTTT
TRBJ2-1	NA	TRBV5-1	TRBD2	CASQSGTSNEQFF	TGCGCCAGTCAATCCGGGACTAGTAATGAGCAGTTCTTC
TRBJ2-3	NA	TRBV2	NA	CASKLASRTDTQYF	TGTGCCAGCAAGCTAGCGAGTCGCACAGATACGCAGTATTTT
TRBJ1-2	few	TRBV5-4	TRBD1	CASSLDRGAYGYTF	TGTGCCAGCAGCTTGGACAGGGGTGCCTATGGCTACACCTTC
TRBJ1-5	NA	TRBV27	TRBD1	CASSSKQGLNQPQHF	TGTGCCAGCAGTTCAAAACAGGGGCTGAATCAGCCCCAGCATTTT
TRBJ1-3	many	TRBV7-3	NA	CASSDSAGNTIYF	TGTGCCAGCAGCGACAGCGCTGGAAACACCATATATTTT
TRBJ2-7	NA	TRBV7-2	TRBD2	CASSQTSGKTYEQYF	TGTGCCAGCAGCCAAACTAGCGGGAAGACCTACGAGCAGTACTTC
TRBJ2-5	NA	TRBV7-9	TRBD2	CASSRGSRTSGRAGETQYF	TGTGCCAGCAGCAGAGGGTCGCGGACTAGCGGGAGGGCCGGGGAGACCCAGTACTTC
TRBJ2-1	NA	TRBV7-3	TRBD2	CASSSSGGSYNEQFF	TGTGCCAGCAGCTCTAGCGGGGGCTCCTACAATGAGCAGTTCTTC
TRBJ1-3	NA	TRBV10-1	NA	CASSEGVNSGNTIYF	TGCGCCAGCAGTGAGGGGGTCAACTCTGGAAACACCATATATTTT
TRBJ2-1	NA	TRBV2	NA	CASRHRDLTYNEQFF	TGTGCCAGCAGGCATCGGGACTTGACCTACAATGAGCAGTTCTTC
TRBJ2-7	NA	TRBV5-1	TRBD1	CASSLRDRGYEQYF	TGCGCCAGCAGCTTAAGGGACAGGGGCTACGAGCAGTACTTC
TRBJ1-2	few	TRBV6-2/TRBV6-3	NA	CASSFGGVDGYTF	TGTGCCAGCAGTTTTGGGGGAGTGGATGGCTACACCTTC
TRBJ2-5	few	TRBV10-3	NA	CAISNLPEATQYF	TGTGCCATCAGTAACCTCCCGGAGGCGACCCAGTACTTC
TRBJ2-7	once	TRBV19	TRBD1	CASRQRRGQGAYEQYF	TGTGCCAGTAGACAAAGGAGAGGACAGGGGGCGTACGAGCAGTACTTC
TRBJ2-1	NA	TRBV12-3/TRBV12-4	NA	CASSFGGMNEQFF	TGTGCCAGCAGTTTCGGGGGTATGAATGAGCAGTTCTTC
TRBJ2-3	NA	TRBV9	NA	CASSVRGQSTDTQYF	TGTGCCAGCAGCGTCCGGGGACAAAGCACAGATACGCAGTATTTT
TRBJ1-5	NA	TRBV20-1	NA	CSASGGRVGQPQHF	TGCAGTGCTAGTGGGGGCCGGGTGGGTCAGCCCCAGCATTTT
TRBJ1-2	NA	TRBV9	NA	CASSVAEGLGGYTF	TGTGCCAGCAGCGTAGCTGAGGGGTTGGGCGGCTACACCTTC
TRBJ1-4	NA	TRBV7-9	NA	CASSPLVATNEKLFF	TGTGCCAGCAGCCCCCTAGTTGCAACTAATGAAAAACTGTTTTTT
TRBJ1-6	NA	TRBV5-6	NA	CASSLGPLEGSPLHF	TGTGCCAGCAGCTTGGGGCCCCTCGAGGGATCACCCCTCCACTTT
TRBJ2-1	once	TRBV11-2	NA	CASSLDPGLEQFF	TGTGCCAGCAGCTTAGACCCCGGGCTCGAGCAGTTCTTC
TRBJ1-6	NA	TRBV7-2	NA	CASSLVPENSPLHF	TGTGCCAGCAGCTTAGTTCCAGAGAATTCACCCCTCCACTTT
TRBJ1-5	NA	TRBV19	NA	CASIGQKNQPQHF	TGTGCCAGTATTGGACAGAAAAATCAGCCCCAGCATTTT
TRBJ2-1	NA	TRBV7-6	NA	CASSALPESNYNEQFF	TGTGCCAGCAGCGCCCTGCCGGAGTCCAACTACAATGAGCAGTTCTTC
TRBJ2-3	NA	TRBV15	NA	CATSRVGVEDTQYF	TGTGCCACCAGCAGAGTAGGAGTTGAAGATACGCAGTATTTT
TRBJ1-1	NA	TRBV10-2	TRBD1	CATMGQGGNTEAFF	TGCGCCACCATGGGACAGGGGGGAAACACTGAAGCTTTCTTT
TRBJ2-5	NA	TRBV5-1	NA	CASSLWYRQETQYF	TGCGCCAGCAGCTTGTGGTACAGACAAGAGACCCAGTACTTC
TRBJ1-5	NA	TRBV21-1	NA	CASRARVEEPQHF	TGTGCCAGCCGGGCAAGGGTGGAAGAGCCCCAGCATTTT
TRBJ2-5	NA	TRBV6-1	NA	CASSEARKVRQETQYF	TGTGCCAGCAGTGAAGCGCGGAAGGTTCGCCAAGAGACCCAGTACTTC
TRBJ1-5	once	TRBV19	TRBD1	CASRTTGVGQPQHF	TGTGCCAGTAGGACTACAGGGGTCGGTCAGCCCCAGCATTTT
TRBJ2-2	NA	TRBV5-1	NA	CASSGTVNTGELFF	TGCGCCAGCAGTGGGACGGTGAACACCGGGGAGCTGTTTTTT
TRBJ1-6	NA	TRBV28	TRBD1	CASIMGQTNSPLHF	TGTGCCAGCATTATGGGACAGACGAATTCACCCCTCCACTTT
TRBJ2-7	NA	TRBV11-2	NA	CASSKSVRGSSYEQYF	TGTGCCAGCAGCAAAAGCGTTAGGGGAAGCTCCTACGAGCAGTACTTC
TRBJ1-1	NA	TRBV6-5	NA	CASSTGMSEAFF	TGTGCCAGCAGTACAGGGATGTCGGAAGCTTTCTTT
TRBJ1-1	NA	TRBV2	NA	CASTPGRQANTEAFF	TGTGCCAGCACCCCCGGAAGGCAGGCGAACACTGAAGCTTTCTTT
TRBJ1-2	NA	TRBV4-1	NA	CASSQATNNYGYTF	TGCGCCAGCAGCCAAGCTACAAACAACTATGGCTACACCTTC